This T cell receptor beta chain was profiled in a study of Ad26.COV2.S vaccination and SARS-CoV-2 variants. Repertoires were generated with immunoSEQ multiplex PCR, while TCRdb's copy carries only in-frame clones and drops some. The sample records over 130,000 clones, about nine tenths being singletons. Germline V gene lookup returns CDR1 SNHLY and CDR2 FYNNEI. Trimming removed 1 base at V and 2 bases at J, with 9 bases between. The CDR3 has 15 residues. Note on this clone: The antigen remains unidentified.

General study results and limits: The breadth of spike-specific CD8+ and CD4+ T cell responses after vaccination was reportedly substantial.

The clonotype originates from a human donor who had recovered from COVID-19. V usage is TRBV2 and J usage is TRBJ1-5; no reliable D call. The sequencing here drew on peripheral blood, taken after recovery from COVID-19. As DNA, the CDR3 is TGTGCCAGCAGTGAAGGTGCAGAAGGCAATCAGCCCCAGCATTTT. The encoded protein is CASSEGAEGNQPQHF. The full variable domain, in which reference TRBV2 and TRBJ1-5 provide the parts outside the CDR3, is EPEVTQTPSHQVTQMGQEVILRCVPISNHLYFYWYRQILGQKVEFLVSFYNNEISEKSEIFDDQFSVERPDGSNFTLKIRSTKLEDSAMYFCASSEGAEGNQPQHFGDGTRLSIL.